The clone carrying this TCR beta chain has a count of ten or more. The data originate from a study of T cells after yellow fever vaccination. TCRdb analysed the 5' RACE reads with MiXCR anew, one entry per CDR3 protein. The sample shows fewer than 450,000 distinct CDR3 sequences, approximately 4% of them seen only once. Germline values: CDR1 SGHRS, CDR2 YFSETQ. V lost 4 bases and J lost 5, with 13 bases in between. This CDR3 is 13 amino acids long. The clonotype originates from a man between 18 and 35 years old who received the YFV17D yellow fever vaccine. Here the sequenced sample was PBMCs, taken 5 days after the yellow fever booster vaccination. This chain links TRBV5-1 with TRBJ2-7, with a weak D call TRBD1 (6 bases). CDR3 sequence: CASSLGHLDEQYF. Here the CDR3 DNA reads TGCGCCAGCAGCCTGGGACACCTGGACGAGCAGTACTTC.